This TCR beta chain was captured by sequencing in a study of cytomegalovirus exposure and HLA in healthy donors. Background on the study: Ancestry clustering placed 70% to 90% of several hundred genotyped donors in the Caucasian-associated cluster.

General study findings and limits: Analyzed later, most CMV-associated TCR beta chains appeared HLA-restricted.

The study ran its PCR with 60 Vbeta and 13 Jbeta primers. The assay was immunoSEQ multiplex PCR, and TCRdb's table has in-frame clones only and misses some. The sample contains about 190,000 clones, over 70% of which appear only once. The CDR3 covers 15 residues. The V end was cut by 2 bases, the J end by 3 bases, with 10 bases between. CDR1 is SNHLY and CDR2 is FYNNEI in the germline V gene. A remark on this clone: The target antigen is unknown.

The chain recombines TRBV2 with TRBJ1-4; D possibly corresponds to TRBD1 (6 bases). The origin of this receptor is a man aged 45-65 years in good health and CMV-seronegative. Input material: PBMCs. The CDR3 sequence is CASSEQGLANEKLFF. In nucleotides, the CDR3 is TGTGCCAGCAGTGAACAGGGGTTGGCTAATGAAAAACTGTTTTTT.